This entry lists 27 T cell receptor beta chains sequenced from one sample in a study of blood T cell repertoires in COVID-19. Profiling relied on immunoSEQ multiplex PCR, and the TCRdb table lists in-frame clones only, not all of them. The sample yields 85,000 to 95,000 clones, approximately 85% seen once. Specimen: peripheral blood. These receptors came from a human donor in a cohort sampled during active COVID-19.

The rearrangement joins TRBV5-1 to TRBJ2-3; D unclear. V lost 2 bases and J lost 1, with 5 bases in between. CDR1 is SGHRS and CDR2 is YFSETQ in the germline V gene. CDR3 length: 13 amino acids. The CDR3 bases are TGCGCCAGCAGCTTCAGGCGCACAGATACGCAGTATTTT. It is translated as CASSFRRTDTQYF.

The chain uses TRBV5-4 and TRBJ2-5, with 7 bases fitting TRBD1. This CDR3 is built from 15 residues. V shed 3 bases, J shed 1 base, and the junction held 6 bases outside the gene matches. Germline V lookup: CDR1 SGHNT, CDR2 YYREEE (reference sequence). DNA for the CDR3: TGTGCCAGCAGCTCCCGGGACAGTTCCCAAGAGACCCAGTACTTC. Translation gives CASSSRDSSQETQYF.

This chain joins TRBV6-2 or TRBV6-3 and TRBJ2-2, with a tentative D call TRBD2 (5 bases). From germline, CDR1 is MNHEY and CDR2 SVGEGT. This CDR3 contains 14 residues. The V end was cut by 8 bases, the J end by 4 bases, with 14 bases between. The chain's CDR3 is CASRRTGSTGELFF. The DNA of the CDR3 is TGTGCCAGCCGCCGGACGGGAAGCACCGGGGAGCTGTTTTTT.

CDR3 DNA sequence: TGCAGTGCTAGTCCTACAGGGTTTTTTCAGCCCCAGCATTTT. Protein sequence: CSASPTGFFQPQHF. This chain links TRBV20-1 with TRBJ1-5; TRBD1 is a possible D gene (6 bases). V was cut by 3 bases and J by 6 bases, with 15 bases left in between. Germline assignment: CDR1 DFQATT and CDR2 SNEGSKA (reference sequence). The CDR3 is 14 amino acids.

The V gene is TRBV6-5, the J gene TRBJ2-2; a possible D gene is TRBD2 (6 bases). Trimming took off 4 bases at V and 4 bases at J, with 10 bases between the two ends. Germline CDR1 and CDR2: MNHEY and SVGAGI. The length of the CDR3 is 14 residues. The CDR3 sequence: CASSSGLITGELFF. The CDR3 DNA reads TGTGCCAGCAGTTCGGGACTCATCACCGGGGAGCTGTTTTTT.

The chain has TRBV14 and TRBJ2-1; 13 bases agree with TRBD2. The CDR3 is 18 amino acids. With 2 bases clipped from V and 7 bases from J, the junction kept 11 bases outside the gene matches. The V gene's germline CDR1 is SGHDN and CDR2 FVKESK. For the CDR3, the DNA is TGTGCCAGCAGCCAAAGATTAGGACTAGCGGGAGTTCGGAATGAGCAGTTCTTC. Translation gives CASSQRLGLAGVRNEQFF.

This clone was seen only a few times. The rearrangement links TRBV28 to TRBJ1-2; 8 bases are a match to TRBD1. CDR1 is MDHEN and CDR2 is SYDVKM in the germline V gene. The CDR3 sequence is 13 residues long. V shed 2 bases and J 8 bases; nucleotides not matched to a gene: 4. This CDR3 is CASSLQGAIGYTF. The CDR3 nucleotides read TGTGCCAGCAGTTTACAGGGGGCGATCGGCTACACCTTC.

A single count supports this clone. This rearrangement joins TRBV11-2 to TRBJ1-2; D uncertain. Germline V CDR1 and CDR2: SGHAT, FQNNGV. This CDR3 is built from 12 residues. V was trimmed by 0 bases and J by 6 bases, leaving 5 bases between them. For the CDR3, the DNA is TGTGCCAGCAGCTTAGAGGGAGATGGCTACACCTTC. This sequence encodes CASSLEGDGYTF.

The J gene is TRBJ2-7, the V gene TRBV5-6, with D uncertain. The germline V gene encodes CDR1 SGHDT and CDR2 YYEEEE. This CDR3 spans 14 amino acids. V lost 4 bases, J lost 2 bases, and 13 bases lay in between. For the CDR3, the DNA is TGTGCCAGCAGCCCAGACACCCTCACCTACGAGCAGTACTTC. Encoded protein: CASSPDTLTYEQYF. Full variable domain (remainder filled in from reference TRBV5-6 and TRBJ2-7): DAGVTQSPTHLIKTRGQQVTLRCSPKSGHDTVSWYQQALGQGPQFIFQYYEEEERQRGNFPDRFSGHQFPNYSSELNVNALLLGDSALYLCASSPDTLTYEQYFGPGTRLTVT.

The CDR3 region is CASSLGLGYEQYF. Here the CDR3 DNA reads TGTGCCAGCAGCCTCGGACTAGGCTACGAGCAGTACTTC. The J gene is TRBJ2-7, the V gene TRBV3-1 (or the pseudogene TRBV3-2), with TRBD2 matching 7 bases. Per the germline V gene, CDR1 is LGHDT and CDR2 is YNNKEL (reference sequence). The CDR3 totals 13 residues. Trimming took 4 bases from V and 3 from J; bases not matched to a gene: 3.

The V and J genes are TRBV19 and TRBJ1-5; D remains ambiguous. The CDR3 covers 12 residues. V was pared by 6 bases and J by 1 base, with 4 bases between. The germline V gene encodes CDR1 LNHDA and CDR2 SQIVND (reference sequence). In DNA form, the CDR3 reads TGTGCCAGTAGGGGCAGCAATCAGCCCCAGCATTTT. This encodes CASRGSNQPQHF.

The chain uses TRBV7-2 and TRBJ2-1, with 10 bases matching TRBD2. The germline V gene has CDR1 SGHTA and CDR2 FQGNSA. The trim removed 4 bases at V and 4 bases at J, leaving 13 bases unmatched. The CDR3 covers 18 residues. The CDR3 sequence: CASSSNRPQREGYNEQFF. CDR3 sequence (DNA): TGTGCCAGCAGCTCTAACAGACCCCAGCGGGAGGGTTACAATGAGCAGTTCTTC.

This chain uses TRBV5-1 with TRBJ2-1; 12 bases are shared with TRBD1. The germline gives CDR1 SGHRS, CDR2 YFSETQ. This CDR3 spans 18 amino acids. Losses at the gene ends were 3 bases for V and 6 bases for J; bases not matched to a gene: 13. The CDR3 sequence: CASSSPGQGAGLGNEQFF. The CDR3, as DNA: TGCGCCAGCAGCTCACCGGGACAGGGGGCCGGGTTGGGCAATGAGCAGTTCTTC.

V is TRBV28 and J is TRBJ2-5; D is perhaps TRBD1 (6 bases). V gave up 3 bases and J gave up 13 bases, with 12 bases separating them. Looked up from germline, CDR1 is MDHEN and CDR2 is SYDVKM. The CDR3 runs to 11 residues. Here the CDR3 DNA reads TGTGCCAGCAGTTTGATTGACAGGACGTACTTC. It codes for CASSLIDRTYF.

This chain connects TRBV4-2 to TRBJ2-1; 14 nucleotides align to TRBD2. There are 15 residues in the CDR3. CDR1 is LGHNA, CDR2 YNFKEQ, per germline. V lost 4 bases to trimming and J lost 12 bases; unmatched junction nucleotides: 8. CDR3 nucleotide sequence: TGTGCCAGCAGCCGAACCGGGACTAGCGGGAGTGGGCAGTTCTTC. This gives the protein CASSRTGTSGSGQFF.

The V gene is TRBV19, the J gene TRBJ1-5; 9 bases match TRBD1. CDR1 and CDR2 from the germline V gene are LNHDA and SQIVND (reference sequence). There are 14 residues in the CDR3. V lost 7 bases and J lost 6; bases outside the gene matches: 7. CDR3 in DNA: TGTGCCAGTATGTCGGGACAGGGCAGTCAGCCCCAGCATTTT. Its protein is CASMSGQGSQPQHF.

This chain's CDR3 is CASSRLAVNTGELFF. CDR3 sequence (DNA): TGTGCCAGTAGCCGACTAGCGGTGAACACCGGGGAGCTGTTTTTT. This chain uses TRBV19 with TRBJ2-2, with TRBD2 matching over 9 bases. CDR3 length equals 15 residues. V lost 6 bases, J lost 1 base, and 3 bases stayed unmatched. Germline loops: CDR1 LNHDA, CDR2 SQIVND (reference sequence).

The chain joins TRBV28 to TRBJ2-5, with a weak D call TRBD2 (5 bases). Trimming took 6 bases from V and 3 from J, leaving 14 bases between them. Germline lookup yields CDR1 MDHEN and CDR2 SYDVKM. This CDR3 spans 14 amino acids. CDR3 protein: CASRATGSEETQYF. CDR3 in DNA: TGTGCCAGCAGGGCGACTGGGAGTGAAGAGACCCAGTACTTC.

The chain links TRBV18 to TRBJ2-5; maybe TRBD1 (6 bases). V shed 5 bases and J shed 4 bases, with 17 bases lying between them. The CDR3 has 15 amino acids. Germline V gene sequence: CDR1 KGHSH, CDR2 LQKENI. The CDR3 DNA is TGTGCCAGCTCATCCCTGGGACAACCTGGAGAGACCCAGTACTTC. This translates into CASSSLGQPGETQYF.

This chain uses TRBV6-2 or TRBV6-3 with TRBJ1-6, with a tentative D call TRBD1 (6 bases). The CDR3 covers 14 residues. Germline-derived CDR1 and CDR2 are MNHEY and SVGEGT. With 5 bases removed from V and 10 bases from J, the gap between germline ends came to 15 bases. The CDR3 DNA follows: TGTGCCAGCAGTCGAGGACAAGACAGGTCACCCCTCCACTTT. Translation: CASSRGQDRSPLHF.

The rearrangement uses TRBV5-1 and TRBJ2-1; 9 bases match TRBD2. CDR3 length equals 15 residues. Germline trimming cut 0 bases from V and 10 bases from J; bases unmatched to any gene: 8. Germline V gene sequence: CDR1 SGHRS, CDR2 YFSETQ. The CDR3 loop reads CASSLGGLAAREQFF. CDR3 DNA sequence: TGCGCCAGCAGCTTGGGGGGACTAGCAGCCCGAGAGCAGTTCTTC. Full variable domain (outside the CDR3, taken from reference TRBV5-1 and TRBJ2-1): KAGVTQTPRYLIKTRGQQVTLSCSPISGHRSVSWYQQTPGQGLQFLFEYFSETQRNKGNFPGRFSGRQFSNSRSEMNVSTLELGDSALYLCASSLGGLAAREQFFGPGTRLTVL.

This sequence joins TRBV29-1 and TRBJ2-7; D is unclear. The V gene's germline CDR1 is SQVTM and CDR2 ANQGSEA. This CDR3 is 11 amino acids long. Trimming cost V 4 bases and J 2 bases, with 6 bases left between them. CDR3: CSVGSAYEQYF. For the CDR3, the DNA is TGCAGCGTTGGGTCAGCCTACGAGCAGTACTTC.

This chain joins TRBV2 and TRBJ2-2, with 9 bases fitting TRBD1. Germline V lookup: CDR1 SNHLY, CDR2 FYNNEI. This CDR3 is built from 15 residues. V gave up 4 bases and J gave up 5 bases; unmatched junction bases: 5. CDR3 coding DNA: TGTGCCAGCAGTGTGGGACAGGGCGAGACCGGGGAGCTGTTTTTT. Its translation is CASSVGQGETGELFF.

J is TRBJ1-6 and V is TRBV7-6, with D uncertain. Per germline, CDR1 SGHVS and CDR2 FNYEAQ. V was cut by 5 bases and J by 5 bases, with 13 bases left in between. This CDR3 contains 15 residues. Here the CDR3 reads CASSPVEADNSPLHF. The DNA for the CDR3 is TGTGCCAGCAGCCCCGTTGAGGCCGATAATTCACCCCTCCACTTT.

The J gene is TRBJ2-3, the V gene TRBV5-1; TRBD1 matches at 8 bases. Germline loops: CDR1 SGHRS, CDR2 YFSETQ. This CDR3 is 15 amino acids long. The ends lost 0 bases at V and 2 bases at J; junction bases unmatched: 2. The CDR3 reads CASSLEDRVTDTQYF. CDR3 DNA: TGCGCCAGCAGCTTGGAGGACAGGGTCACAGATACGCAGTATTTT. Drawing the rest from reference TRBV5-1 and TRBJ2-3, the complete variable domain is KAGVTQTPRYLIKTRGQQVTLSCSPISGHRSVSWYQQTPGQGLQFLFEYFSETQRNKGNFPGRFSGRQFSNSRSEMNVSTLELGDSALYLCASSLEDRVTDTQYFGPGTRLTVL.

The chain combines TRBV27 with TRBJ2-3, with D uncertain. With 6 bases removed from V and 1 base from J, the gap between germline ends came to 8 bases. CDR1 MNHEY and CDR2 SMNVEV come from the germline V gene (reference sequence). The length of the CDR3 is 13 residues. The CDR3 nucleotides read TGTGCCAGCAGCCCAAGCCGCACAGATACGCAGTATTTT. Amino acid sequence: CASSPSRTDTQYF.

J is TRBJ1-4 and V is TRBV5-6; D call uncertain. The V end was cut by 1 base, the J end by 6 bases, with 19 bases between. From germline, CDR1 is SGHDT and CDR2 YYEEEE. The CDR3 runs 17 residues. CDR3 sequence: CASSLIGRLGSDEKLFF. The CDR3 DNA follows: TGTGCCAGCAGCTTGATCGGCAGACTTGGCTCGGATGAAAAACTGTTTTTT. Full variable domain (missing parts from reference TRBV5-6 and TRBJ1-4): DAGVTQSPTHLIKTRGQQVTLRCSPKSGHDTVSWYQQALGQGPQFIFQYYEEEERQRGNFPDRFSGHQFPNYSSELNVNALLLGDSALYLCASSLIGRLGSDEKLFFGSGTQLSVL.